A single sample is the source of the 13 T cell receptor beta chains below, sequenced in a study of PD-1 blockade in classical Hodgkin lymphoma. Profiling relied on immunoSEQ multiplex PCR, and the TCRdb table lists in-frame clones only, not all of them. The top ten clones hold more than 2.5% of a sample with fewer than 25,000 clones, less than 85% of them seen once. The time point here: cycle 4 day 1 (C4D1), after less than 7 weeks of nivolumab. Each and every patient relapsed after autologous stem cell transplantation, and patients got differing brentuximab vedotin exposure. The CD4+ T cells used were purified from thawed PBMCs through magnetic negative selection. The sample was CD4+ T cells from blood, taken before the fourth cycle of nivolumab. All receptors derive from a human donor with classical Hodgkin lymphoma.

The chain employs TRBV28 and TRBJ2-1, with TRBD1 identical over 7 bases. This CDR3 contains 15 residues. Germline trimming cut 6 bases from V and 9 bases from J; bases unmatched to any gene: 14. From germline, CDR1 is MDHEN and CDR2 SYDVKM. The CDR3 nucleotides are TGTGCCAGCAGCCGTAATTCCGGGACAGCAGCTGAGCAGTTCTTC. Translation: CASSRNSGTAAEQFF.

The V gene is TRBV28, the J gene TRBJ2-7; D may correspond to TRBD1 or TRBD2 (5 bases each). Trimming removed 3 bases at V and 5 bases at J, with 17 bases between. Germline V gene data show CDR1 as MDHEN and CDR2 as SYDVKM. The CDR3 contains 15 residues. CDR3 residues: CASSFTGTGSDEQYF. The CDR3 coding sequence is TGTGCCAGCAGTTTCACCGGGACGGGGTCGGACGAGCAGTACTTC.

This chain links TRBV18 with TRBJ2-5, with D unresolved. The CDR3 has 14 amino acids. CDR1 and CDR2 (germline): KGHSH, LQKENI. V was trimmed by 2 bases and J by 0 bases, leaving 7 bases between them. Here the CDR3 reads CASSPIDYQETQYF. CDR3 sequence (DNA): TGTGCCAGCTCACCAATCGACTACCAAGAGACCCAGTACTTC.

V is TRBV6-5 and J is TRBJ2-3; no definite D call. This CDR3 spans 14 amino acids. V gave up 2 bases and J gave up 3 bases, with 9 bases separating them. Looked up from germline, CDR1 is MNHEY and CDR2 is SVGAGI. The DNA of the CDR3 is TGTGCCAGCAGTTACAGCACGGAGACAGATACGCAGTATTTT. Protein: CASSYSTETDTQYF.

V gene TRBV6-5 combines with J gene TRBJ2-1; D is perhaps TRBD2 (6 bases). The CDR3 extends over 15 amino acids. Germline V gives CDR1 MNHEY, CDR2 SVGAGI. V lost 6 bases to trimming and J lost 0 bases, with 12 bases between them. CDR3: CASSRSGSSYNEQFF. For the CDR3, the DNA is TGTGCCAGCAGCCGTAGCGGAAGCTCCTACAATGAGCAGTTCTTC.

This clone was seen more than once but under ten times. The chain carries TRBV10-2 and TRBJ1-1; D gene ambiguous. The CDR3 covers 13 residues. Deletions cut 0 bases from V and 8 bases from J, with 10 bases between. CDR1 and CDR2 (germline): WSHSY, SAAADI. The CDR3 nucleotides read TGCGCCAGCAGTGAGTCCCTAGAGCTAGAAGCTTTCTTT. This gives the protein CASSESLELEAFF.

This chain joins TRBV28 and TRBJ2-7; 9 positions agree with TRBD1. From germline, CDR1 is MDHEN and CDR2 SYDVKM. This CDR3 is built from 14 residues. V shed 6 bases and J 2 bases; nucleotides not matched to a gene: 5. DNA of the CDR3: TGTGCCAGCAGCATACAGGGGGCGCCCTACGAGCAGTACTTC. Translation gives CASSIQGAPYEQYF.

The chain is built from TRBV19 and TRBJ2-3, with D perhaps matching TRBD2 (6 bases). The CDR3 runs 14 residues. CDR1 and CDR2 from the germline V gene are LNHDA and SQIVND (reference sequence). V dropped 4 bases and J dropped 3 bases, with 11 bases sitting between them. The CDR3 bases are TGTGCCAGTAGTAGGGGGGAGAGGACAGATACGCAGTATTTT. Its translation: CASSRGERTDTQYF.

V usage is TRBV19 and J usage is TRBJ2-2; 7 bases agree with TRBD2. Germline V lookup: CDR1 LNHDA, CDR2 SQIVND (reference sequence). V was clipped by 3 bases and J by 4 bases; unmatched bases: 8. The CDR3 sequence is 16 residues long. The CDR3 sequence: CASSISGGLGTGELFF. The CDR3 DNA reads as TGTGCCAGTAGTATTTCGGGGGGTTTAGGCACCGGGGAGCTGTTTTTT.

The chain uses TRBV28 and TRBJ2-7, with a possible D match to TRBD1 (6 bases). Germline V gene data show CDR1 as MDHEN and CDR2 as SYDVKM. The germline V and J ends were trimmed by 6 bases and 0 bases, with 12 bases remaining between them. The CDR3 is made up of 14 amino acids. Here the CDR3 reads CASRVQGFSYEQYF. The CDR3 DNA reads as TGTGCCAGCAGGGTACAGGGATTCTCCTACGAGCAGTACTTC.

The chain's CDR3 is CASSDPGQGKDGELFF. CDR3 sequence (DNA): TGTGCCAGCAGTGACCCGGGACAGGGGAAGGACGGGGAGCTGTTTTTT. V gene TRBV6-1 combines with J gene TRBJ2-2; 10 bases align to TRBD1. The junction had 8 bases not matched to a gene; V was cut back by 3 bases and J by 7 bases. The CDR3 extends over 16 amino acids. The germline gives CDR1 MNHNS, CDR2 SASEGT.

This sequence joins TRBV18 and TRBJ2-3; D might be TRBD2 (5 bases). The V end was cut by 6 bases, the J end by 2 bases, with 12 bases between. The CDR3 consists of 14 residues. The germline gives CDR1 KGHSH, CDR2 LQKENI. The CDR3, as DNA: TGTGCCAGCTCCCAGAGGACTGCCACAGATACGCAGTATTTT. Protein: CASSQRTATDTQYF.

This chain uses TRBV10-3 with TRBJ1-6; no clear D. CDR3 length equals 12 residues. Germline loops: CDR1 ENHRY, CDR2 SYGVKD. V was trimmed by 6 bases and J by 7 bases, leaving 7 bases between them. The CDR3 reads CAIRSPNSPLHF. CDR3 in DNA: TGTGCCATCAGAAGCCCAAATTCACCCCTCCACTTT.